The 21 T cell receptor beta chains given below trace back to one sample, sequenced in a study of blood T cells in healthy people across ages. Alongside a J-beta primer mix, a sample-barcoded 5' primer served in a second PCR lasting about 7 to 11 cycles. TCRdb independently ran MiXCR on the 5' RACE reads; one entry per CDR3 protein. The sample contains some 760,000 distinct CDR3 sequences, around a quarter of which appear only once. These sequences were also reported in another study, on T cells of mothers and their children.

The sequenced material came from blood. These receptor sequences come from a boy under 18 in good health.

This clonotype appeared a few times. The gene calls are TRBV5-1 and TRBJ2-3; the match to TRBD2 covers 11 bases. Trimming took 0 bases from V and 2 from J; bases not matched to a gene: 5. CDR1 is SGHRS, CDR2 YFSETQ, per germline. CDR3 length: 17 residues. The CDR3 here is CASSLDASGGPTDTQYF. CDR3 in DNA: TGCGCCAGCAGCTTGGATGCTAGCGGGGGGCCCACAGATACGCAGTATTTT.

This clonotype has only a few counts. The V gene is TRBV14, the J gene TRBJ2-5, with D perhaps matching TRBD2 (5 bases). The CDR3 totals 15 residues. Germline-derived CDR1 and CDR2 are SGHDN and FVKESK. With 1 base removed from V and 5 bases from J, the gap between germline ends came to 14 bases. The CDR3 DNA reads TGTGCCAGCAGCCAAGGATTTAACGGGATGGAGACCCAGTACTTC. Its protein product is CASSQGFNGMETQYF.

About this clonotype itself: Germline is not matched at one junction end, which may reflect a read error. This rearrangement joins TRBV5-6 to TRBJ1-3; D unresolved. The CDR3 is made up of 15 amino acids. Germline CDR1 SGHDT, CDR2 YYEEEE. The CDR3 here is CASSSNVLTGNTKYF. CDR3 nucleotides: TGTGCCAGCAGCTCGAACGTCCTAACTGGAAACACCAAATATTTT.

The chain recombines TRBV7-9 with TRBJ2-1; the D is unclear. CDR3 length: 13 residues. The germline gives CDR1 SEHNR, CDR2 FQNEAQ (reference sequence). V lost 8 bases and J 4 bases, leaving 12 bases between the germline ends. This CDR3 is CASASSQYNEQFF. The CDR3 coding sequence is TGTGCCAGCGCATCTTCCCAATACAATGAGCAGTTCTTC.

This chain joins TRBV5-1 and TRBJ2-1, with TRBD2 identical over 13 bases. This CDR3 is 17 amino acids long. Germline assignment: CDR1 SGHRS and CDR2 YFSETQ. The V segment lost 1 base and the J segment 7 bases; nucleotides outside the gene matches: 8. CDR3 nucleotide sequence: TGCGCCAGCAGCTTGACCCAGGGGACTAGCGGGATAAATGAGCAGTTCTTC. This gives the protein CASSLTQGTSGINEQFF.

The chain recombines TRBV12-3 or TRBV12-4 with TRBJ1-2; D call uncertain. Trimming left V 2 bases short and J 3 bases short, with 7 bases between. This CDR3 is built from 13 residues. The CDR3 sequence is CASSLQPDYGYTF. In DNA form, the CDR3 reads TGTGCCAGCAGTTTACAGCCAGACTATGGCTACACCTTC.

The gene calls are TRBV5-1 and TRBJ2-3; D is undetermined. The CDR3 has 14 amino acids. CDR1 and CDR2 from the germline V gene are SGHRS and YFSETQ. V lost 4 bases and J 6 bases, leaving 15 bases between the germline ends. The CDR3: CASSPDQPDDTQYF. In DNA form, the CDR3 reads TGCGCCAGCAGCCCGGACCAGCCCGACGATACGCAGTATTTT.

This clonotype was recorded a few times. Written as DNA, the CDR3 is TGTGCCAGCAGCCCCTCGGAGGGGAGAGAGACCCAGTACTTC. Its translation is CASSPSEGRETQYF. The V call is TRBV4-2, the J call TRBJ2-5, with a tentative D call TRBD2 (6 bases). The CDR3 is 14 residues long. V dropped 4 bases and J dropped 4 bases, with 13 bases sitting between them. Germline V CDR1 and CDR2: LGHNA, YNFKEQ.

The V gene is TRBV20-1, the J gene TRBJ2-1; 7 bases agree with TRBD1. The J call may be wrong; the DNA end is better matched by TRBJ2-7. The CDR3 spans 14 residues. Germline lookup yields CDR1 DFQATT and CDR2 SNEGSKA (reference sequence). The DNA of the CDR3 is TGCAGTGCCCCGGGACAGAGCAGATTCTACGAGCAGTACTTC. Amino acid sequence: CSAPGQSRFYEQYF.

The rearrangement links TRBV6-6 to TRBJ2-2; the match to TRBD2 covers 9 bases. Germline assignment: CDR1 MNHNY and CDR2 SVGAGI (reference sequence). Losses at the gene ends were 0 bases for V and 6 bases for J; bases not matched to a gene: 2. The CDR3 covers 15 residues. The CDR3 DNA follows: TGTGCCAGCAGTTACTCCGGCGGGGGGGCCGGGGAGCTGTTTTTT. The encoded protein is CASSYSGGGAGELFF.

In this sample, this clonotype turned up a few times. CDR3 bases: TGCAGTGCAAGGGGACGGAGCTTGAACACTGAAGCTTTCTTT. Its translation: CSARGRSLNTEAFF. The rearrangement joins TRBV20-1 to TRBJ1-1; tentatively, D is TRBD1 (5 bases). Germline V gene sequence: CDR1 DFQATT, CDR2 SNEGSKA (reference sequence). The CDR3 sequence is 14 residues long. Trimming left V 6 bases short and J 0 bases short, with 14 bases between.

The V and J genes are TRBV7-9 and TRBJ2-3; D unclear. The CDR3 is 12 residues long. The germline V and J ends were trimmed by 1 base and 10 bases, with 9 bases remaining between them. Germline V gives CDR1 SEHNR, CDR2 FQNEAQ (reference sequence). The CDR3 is CASSLVREAQYF. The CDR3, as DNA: TGTGCCAGCAGCTTAGTCCGAGAGGCGCAGTATTTT.

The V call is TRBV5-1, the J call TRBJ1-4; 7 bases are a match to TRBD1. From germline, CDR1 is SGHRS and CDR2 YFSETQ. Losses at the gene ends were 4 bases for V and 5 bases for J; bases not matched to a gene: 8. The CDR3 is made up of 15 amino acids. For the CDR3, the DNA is TGCGCCAGCAGCCTGACAGGGCCCAAAAATGAAAAACTGTTTTTT. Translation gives CASSLTGPKNEKLFF.

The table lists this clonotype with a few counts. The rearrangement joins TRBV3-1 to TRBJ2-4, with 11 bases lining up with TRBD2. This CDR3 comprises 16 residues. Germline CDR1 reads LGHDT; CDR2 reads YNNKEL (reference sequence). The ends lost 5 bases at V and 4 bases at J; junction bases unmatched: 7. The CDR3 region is CASSTDLAGGKNIQYF. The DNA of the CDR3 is TGTGCCAGCAGCACCGATCTAGCGGGGGGTAAAAACATTCAGTACTTC. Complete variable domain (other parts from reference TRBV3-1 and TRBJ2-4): DTAVSQTPKYLVTQMGNDKSIKCEQNLGHDTMYWYKQDSKKFLKIMFSYNNKELIINETVPNRFSPKSPDKAHLNLHINSLELGDSAVYFCASSTDLAGGKNIQYFGAGTRLSVL.

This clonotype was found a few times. The CDR3 sequence: CASSEGTGSGQPQHF. The CDR3, as DNA: TGTGCCAGCAGCGAAGGGACGGGGTCAGGTCAGCCCCAGCATTTT. This chain links TRBV11-1 with TRBJ1-5; perhaps TRBD1 as D (5 bases). The ends were cut back, 5 bases at V and 6 bases at J, with 17 bases in the middle. The CDR3 runs 15 residues. CDR1 SGHAT and CDR2 FQDESV come from the germline V gene (reference sequence).

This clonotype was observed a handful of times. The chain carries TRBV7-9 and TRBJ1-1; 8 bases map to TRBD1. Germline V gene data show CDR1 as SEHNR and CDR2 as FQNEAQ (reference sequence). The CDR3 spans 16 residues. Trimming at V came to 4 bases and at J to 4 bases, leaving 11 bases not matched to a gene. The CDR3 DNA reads TGTGCCAGCAGCTGGACAGGGACCGGAGGTGTCACTGAAGCTTTCTTT. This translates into CASSWTGTGGVTEAFF.

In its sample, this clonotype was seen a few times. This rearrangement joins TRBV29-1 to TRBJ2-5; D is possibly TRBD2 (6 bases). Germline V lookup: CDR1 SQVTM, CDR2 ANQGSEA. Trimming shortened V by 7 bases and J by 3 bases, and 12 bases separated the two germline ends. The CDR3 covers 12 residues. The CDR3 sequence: CSARGIEETQYF. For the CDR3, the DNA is TGCAGCGCGCGGGGAATAGAAGAGACCCAGTACTTC.

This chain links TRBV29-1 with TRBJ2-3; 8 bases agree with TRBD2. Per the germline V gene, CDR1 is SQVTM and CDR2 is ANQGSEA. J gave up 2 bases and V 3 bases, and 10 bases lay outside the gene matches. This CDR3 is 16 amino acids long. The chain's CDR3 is CSVEGGGYLDTDTQYF. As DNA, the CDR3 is TGCAGCGTTGAGGGCGGGGGGTACCTAGACACAGATACGCAGTATTTT.

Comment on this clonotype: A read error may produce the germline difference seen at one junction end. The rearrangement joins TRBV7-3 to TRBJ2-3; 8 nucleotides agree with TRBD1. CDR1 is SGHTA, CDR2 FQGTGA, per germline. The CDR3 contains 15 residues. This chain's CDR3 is CASRLTGQAADTQYF. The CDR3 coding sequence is TGTGCCAGCAGATTAACGGGACAGGCAGCAGATACGCAGTATTTT. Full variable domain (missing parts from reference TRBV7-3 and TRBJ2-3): GAGVSQTPSNKVTEKGKYVELRCDPISGHTALYWYRQSLGQGPEFLIYFQGTGAADDSGLPNDRFFAVRPEGSVSTLKIQRTERGDSAVYLCASRLTGQAADTQYFGPGTRLTVL.

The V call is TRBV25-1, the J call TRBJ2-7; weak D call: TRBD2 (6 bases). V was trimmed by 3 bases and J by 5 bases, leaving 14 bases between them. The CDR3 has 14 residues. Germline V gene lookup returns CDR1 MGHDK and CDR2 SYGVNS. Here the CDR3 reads CASSDWGRKDEQYF. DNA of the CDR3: TGTGCCAGCAGTGATTGGGGGAGGAAAGACGAGCAGTACTTC.

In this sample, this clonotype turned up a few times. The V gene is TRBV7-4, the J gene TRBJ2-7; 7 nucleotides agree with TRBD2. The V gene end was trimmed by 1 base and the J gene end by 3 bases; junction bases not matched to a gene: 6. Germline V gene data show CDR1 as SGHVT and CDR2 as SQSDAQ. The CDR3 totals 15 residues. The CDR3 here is CASSLERGTDYEQYF. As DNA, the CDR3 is TGTGCCAGCAGCTTAGAGCGGGGTACGGACTACGAGCAGTACTTC.